Detailed here is one T cell receptor beta chain. The data derive from a study of radiation and T cells in renal cell carcinoma. Study summary: Nephrectomy followed 15 Gy stereotactic body radiation by 4 weeks.

Noted time point: blood 2 weeks post-SBRT. Treatment denoted: 15 Gy SBRT to primary tumor, nephrectomy 4 weeks later. After SBRT, blood was collected at 2 and 4 weeks, plus baseline. Germline-derived CDR1 and CDR2 are SGHTS and YDEGEE. The CDR3 extends over 14 amino acids. Trimming took off 4 bases at V and 4 bases at J, with 11 bases between the two ends. Profiling relied on immunoSEQ multiplex PCR, and the TCRdb table lists in-frame clones only, not all of them. The sample shows tens of thousands of clones, around 77% of them seen only once. The rearrangement links TRBV5-8 to TRBJ2-2; possible D gene TRBD2, 5 bases. The sequence derives from a man aged 60 to 75 with renal cell carcinoma. Here the sequenced sample was blood, taken from a patient whose treatment included radiotherapy and nephrectomy. CDR3 nucleotides: TGTGCCAGCAGCCGGGGATTTCCCACCGGGGAGCTGTTTTTT. Protein sequence: CASSRGFPTGELFF.